The 15 T cell receptor beta chains below were found in one sample sequenced in a study of blood T cell repertoires in COVID-19. TCRdb's copy holds only in-frame clones and misses some; the assay was immunoSEQ multiplex PCR. The sample records 150,000 or so clones, 87% being singletons. Sequencing used PBMCs or T cells enriched from blood (not recorded which). Every receptor here comes from a woman in her forties who had been exposed to COVID-19.

The chain couples TRBV4-3 to TRBJ2-6; a possible D gene is TRBD1 (5 bases). In germline, CDR1 is LGHNA, CDR2 YSLEER. V lost 0 bases, J lost 0 bases, and 12 bases lay in between. This CDR3 is 18 amino acids long. The CDR3 region is CASSQDYVTGSGANVLTF. Here the CDR3 DNA reads TGCGCCAGCAGCCAAGATTATGTTACAGGCTCTGGGGCCAACGTCCTGACTTTC.

The rearrangement uses TRBV10-3 and TRBJ2-7, with TRBD1 matching 11 bases. V was clipped by 2 bases and J by 4 bases; unmatched bases: 1. There are 14 residues in the CDR3. Germline assignment: CDR1 ENHRY and CDR2 SYGVKD. CDR3 DNA: TGTGCCATCAGTGAGGGACAGGGGGCATACGAGCAGTACTTC. The encoded protein is CAISEGQGAYEQYF.

J is TRBJ2-2 and V is TRBV7-3; TRBD2 is a possible D gene (5 bases). The V gene lost 1 base and the J gene lost 6 bases, with 6 bases spanning the gap. The CDR3 length is 13 residues. Per the germline V gene, CDR1 is SGHTA and CDR2 is FQGTGA. The CDR3 DNA sequence: TGTGCCAGCAGCTTAATCGGGGCCGGGGAGCTGTTTTTT. It yields the protein CASSLIGAGELFF.

The rearrangement uses TRBV6-4 and TRBJ2-6, with a possible D match to TRBD1 (6 bases). The V gene's germline CDR1 is MRHNA and CDR2 SNTAGT. The CDR3 totals 17 residues. Trimming shortened V by 3 bases and J by 0 bases, and 12 bases separated the two germline ends. CDR3 sequence reads: CASSEDSSSSGANVLTF. The CDR3 DNA reads as TGTGCCAGCAGTGAGGACAGCAGTTCCTCTGGGGCCAACGTCCTGACTTTC.

This rearrangement joins TRBV27 to TRBJ2-7; TRBD2 matches 10 bases. Germline V lookup: CDR1 MNHEY, CDR2 SMNVEV (reference sequence). The J segment lost 7 bases and the V segment lost 5 bases, leaving 5 bases of the junction unmatched. This CDR3 has 13 amino acids. The chain's CDR3 is CASSSGGAWEQYF. Written as DNA, the CDR3 is TGTGCCAGCAGTAGCGGGGGGGCCTGGGAGCAGTACTTC.

This chain uses TRBV19 with TRBJ2-1; possible D gene TRBD2, 7 bases. CDR1 is LNHDA and CDR2 is SQIVND in the germline V gene (reference sequence). The germline V and J ends were trimmed by 3 bases and 10 bases, with 16 bases remaining between them. The CDR3 extends over 14 amino acids. CDR3 amino acids: CASSMGGPPGEQFF. The CDR3, as DNA: TGTGCCAGTAGTATGGGGGGGCCACCAGGAGAGCAGTTCTTC.

This sequence joins TRBV19 and TRBJ2-6; D is possibly TRBD2 (6 bases). This CDR3 comprises 16 residues. Per germline, CDR1 LNHDA and CDR2 SQIVND (reference sequence). V gave up 5 bases and J gave up 2 bases, with 13 bases separating them. CDR3 DNA: TGTGCCAGTAGTCCCATGGGGGGTACTGGGGCCAACGTCCTGACTTTC. This translates into CASSPMGGTGANVLTF.

The rearrangement links TRBV6-5 to TRBJ2-1; D gene unclear. Germline V gene data show CDR1 as MNHEY and CDR2 as SVGAGI. The CDR3 is 15 residues long. Trimming shortened V by 0 bases and J by 3 bases, and 9 bases separated the two germline ends. CDR3 sequence (DNA): TGTGCCAGCAGTTACTCTGTCCCAGACTACAATGAGCAGTTCTTC. Translated: CASSYSVPDYNEQFF.

This chain links TRBV27 with TRBJ2-3; 8 bases agree with TRBD1. The germline V gene encodes CDR1 MNHEY and CDR2 SMNVEV (reference sequence). J gave up 2 bases and V 4 bases, and 5 bases lay outside the gene matches. CDR3 length: 15 amino acids. The CDR3 region has the DNA TGTGCCAGCAGTTCACAGGGGGGCCTCACAGATACGCAGTATTTT. Protein product: CASSSQGGLTDTQYF.

The V gene is TRBV5-1, the J gene TRBJ2-7; 10 bases are a match to TRBD1. V lost 1 base, J lost 3 bases, and 4 bases stayed unmatched. The CDR3 contains 15 residues. CDR1 is SGHRS and CDR2 is YFSETQ in the germline V gene. The CDR3 is CASSLWTGGIYEQYF. The CDR3 region has the DNA TGCGCCAGCAGCTTGTGGACAGGGGGGATCTACGAGCAGTACTTC.

V gene TRBV3-1 (or the pseudogene TRBV3-2) combines with J gene TRBJ1-1, with D perhaps TRBD1 (6 bases). The V end was cut by 0 bases, the J end by 0 bases, with 14 bases between. The CDR3 loop spans 17 amino acids. Germline values: CDR1 LGHDT, CDR2 YNNKEL (reference sequence). The DNA of the CDR3 is TGTGCCAGCAGCCAAGAGGCCCCAACAGGGTTGAACACTGAAGCTTTCTTT. Its translation: CASSQEAPTGLNTEAFF.

This chain connects TRBV5-1 to TRBJ1-6, with TRBD1 matching 8 bases. The germline gives CDR1 SGHRS, CDR2 YFSETQ. Germline trimming cut 4 bases from V and 5 bases from J; bases unmatched to any gene: 11. This CDR3 is 17 amino acids long. The CDR3, as DNA: TGCGCCAGCAGCAGCGCTCCCTCGGGACAGGATAATTCACCCCTCCACTTT. Its protein product is CASSSAPSGQDNSPLHF.

This CDR3 reads CASSLKSGTSYEQYF. The CDR3 nucleotides read TGTGCCAGCAGCCTCAAGAGCGGGACCTCCTACGAGCAGTACTTC. The genes are TRBV11-2 and TRBJ2-7, with 7 bases identical to TRBD2. Germline V gives CDR1 SGHAT, CDR2 FQNNGV. This CDR3 has 15 amino acids. V lost 5 bases and J lost 0; bases outside the gene matches: 7.

CDR3 coding DNA: TGTGCCAGCAGCTTGGGGACAGGGGCCTACGAGCAGTACTTC. It translates to CASSLGTGAYEQYF. The chain recombines TRBV7-8 with TRBJ2-7; 10 positions agree with TRBD1. V dropped 3 bases and J dropped 2; count of bases not matched to a gene: 1. CDR3 size: 14 residues. Germline loops: CDR1 SGHVS, CDR2 FQNEAQ. The whole variable domain, remainder taken from reference TRBV7-8 and TRBJ2-7, is GAGVSQSPRYKVAKRGQDVALRCDPISGHVSLFWYQQALGQGPEFLTYFQNEAQLDKSGLPSDRFFAERPEGSVSTLKIQRTQQEDSAVYLCASSLGTGAYEQYFGPGTRLTVT.

The genes are TRBV27 and TRBJ1-1; 8 bases align to TRBD1. Germline V CDR1 and CDR2: MNHEY, SMNVEV (reference sequence). Trimming cost V 5 bases and J 3 bases; bases outside gene matches: 8. This CDR3 contains 15 residues. The CDR3 DNA reads TGTGCCAGCAGTACCTGGACAGGGCAGGACACTGAAGCTTTCTTT. It translates to CASSTWTGQDTEAFF.